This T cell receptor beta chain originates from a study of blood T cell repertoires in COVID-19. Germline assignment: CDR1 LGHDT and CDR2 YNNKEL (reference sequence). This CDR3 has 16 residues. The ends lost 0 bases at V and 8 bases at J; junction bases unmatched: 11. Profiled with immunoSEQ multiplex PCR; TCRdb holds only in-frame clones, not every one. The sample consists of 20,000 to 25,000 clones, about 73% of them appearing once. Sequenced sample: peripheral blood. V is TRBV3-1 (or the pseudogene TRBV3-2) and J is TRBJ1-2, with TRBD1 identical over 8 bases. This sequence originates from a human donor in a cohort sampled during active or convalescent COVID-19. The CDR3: CASSQDWDRPSEGYTF. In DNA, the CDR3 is TGTGCCAGCAGCCAAGATTGGGACAGGCCCTCGGAGGGCTACACCTTC.